Included here is one T cell receptor (beta chain) sequence, with context. Naive CD8 cells, CD45RO-negative and positively selected for CCR7, excluded terminally differentiated effector memory CD45RA+ cells. The sample comes from a study of shared clonotypes between healthy human individuals. Libraries were prepared by immunoSEQ multiplex PCR; TCRdb keeps only in-frame clonotypes and omits some of them. The sample gives roughly 2.1 million clones, about 93% of which show up once; around 1.7% is in the top ten. This TCR was sampled from a young man in good health. Some clones in this sample may be carry-over from other donors' samples. The specimen sequenced was naive CD8+ T cells from PBMCs.

The CDR3 loop reads CASSVSPVGGVSGNTIYF. The CDR3 bases are TGTGCCAGCAGCGTTTCCCCGGTGGGGGGCGTCTCTGGAAACACCATATATTTT. The chain combines TRBV9 with TRBJ1-3, with TRBD1 as a possible D gene (6 bases). The CDR3 totals 18 residues. Germline V lookup: CDR1 SGDLS, CDR2 YYNGEE. Trimming cost V 2 bases and J 0 bases, with 18 bases left between them.